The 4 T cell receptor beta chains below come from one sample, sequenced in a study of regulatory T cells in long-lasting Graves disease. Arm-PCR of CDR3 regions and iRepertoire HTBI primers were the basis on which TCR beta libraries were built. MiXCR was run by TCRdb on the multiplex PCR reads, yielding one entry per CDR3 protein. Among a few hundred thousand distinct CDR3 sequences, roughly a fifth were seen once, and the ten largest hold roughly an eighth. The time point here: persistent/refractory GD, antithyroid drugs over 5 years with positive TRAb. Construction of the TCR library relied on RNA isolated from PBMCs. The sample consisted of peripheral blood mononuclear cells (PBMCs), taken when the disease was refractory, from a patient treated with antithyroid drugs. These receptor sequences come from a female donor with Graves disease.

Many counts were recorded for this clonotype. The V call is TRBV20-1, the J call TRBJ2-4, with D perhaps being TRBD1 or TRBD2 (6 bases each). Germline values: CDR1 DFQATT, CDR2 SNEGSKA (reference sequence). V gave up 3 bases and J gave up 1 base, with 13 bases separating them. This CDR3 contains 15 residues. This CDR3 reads CSASLGGSAKNIQYF. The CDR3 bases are TGCAGTGCTAGTTTGGGGGGCAGCGCCAAAAACATTCAGTACTTC.

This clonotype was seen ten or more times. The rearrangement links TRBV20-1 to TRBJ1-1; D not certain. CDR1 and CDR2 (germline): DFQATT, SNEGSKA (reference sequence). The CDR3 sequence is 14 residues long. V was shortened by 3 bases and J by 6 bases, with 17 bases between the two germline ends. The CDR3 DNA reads TGCAGTGCTAGTTCGTCTCCCTCGGGCCCTGAAGCTTTCTTT. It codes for CSASSSPSGPEAFF.

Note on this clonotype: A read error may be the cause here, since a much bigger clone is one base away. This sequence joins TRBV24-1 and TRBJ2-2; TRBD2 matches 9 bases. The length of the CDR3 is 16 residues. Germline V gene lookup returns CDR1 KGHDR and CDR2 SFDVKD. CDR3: CATSRLAESNAGELFF. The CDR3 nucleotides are TGTGCCACCAGTAGACTAGCGGAGTCGAACGCCGGGGAGCTGTTTTTT.

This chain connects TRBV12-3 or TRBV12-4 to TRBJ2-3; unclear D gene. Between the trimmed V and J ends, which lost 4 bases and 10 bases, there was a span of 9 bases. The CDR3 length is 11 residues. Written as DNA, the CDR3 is TGTGCCAGCAGTTCCCCGATGGCGCAGTATTTT. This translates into CASSSPMAQYF.